The TCR beta chain under discussion was sequenced for a study of response to subunit inactivated influenza vaccine. General study points: New T cells are recruited in small numbers by each seasonal influenza vaccination, according to the authors' suggestion.

Via MiXCR, TCRdb re-called the RT-PCR reads, giving one row per CDR3 protein. The sample includes over 400,000 distinct CDR3 sequences, roughly 13% of them seen just once. The J segment lost 7 bases and the V segment lost 6 bases, leaving 6 bases of the junction unmatched. Germline assignment: CDR1 MNHEY and CDR2 SVGEGT. The CDR3 consists of 14 residues. This clonotype has a count of ten or more. What it recognizes is unknown. Specimen: PBMCs from blood, collected around seven weeks after vaccination. The chain employs TRBV6-2 or TRBV6-3 and TRBJ2-7, with TRBD2 identical over 13 bases. This receptor was identified in a man aged 45-60 years who received an inactivated influenza vaccine. DNA for the CDR3: TGTGCCAGCAGACGGACTAGCGGGAGAGGGGAGCAGTACTTC. It yields the protein CASRRTSGRGEQYF.